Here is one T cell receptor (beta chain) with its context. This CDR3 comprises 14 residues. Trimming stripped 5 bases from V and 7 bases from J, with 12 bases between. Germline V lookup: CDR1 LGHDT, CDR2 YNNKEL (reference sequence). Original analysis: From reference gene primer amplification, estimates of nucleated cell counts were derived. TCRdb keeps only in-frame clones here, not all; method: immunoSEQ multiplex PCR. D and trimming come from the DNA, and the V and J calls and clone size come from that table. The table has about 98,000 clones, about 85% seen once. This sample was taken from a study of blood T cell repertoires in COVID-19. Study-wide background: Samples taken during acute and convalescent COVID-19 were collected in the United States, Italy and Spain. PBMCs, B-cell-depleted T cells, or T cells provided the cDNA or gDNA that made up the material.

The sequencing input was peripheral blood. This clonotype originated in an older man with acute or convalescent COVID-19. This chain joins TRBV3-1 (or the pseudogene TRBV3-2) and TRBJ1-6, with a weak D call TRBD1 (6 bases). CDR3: CASSDLQGNSPLHF. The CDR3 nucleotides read TGTGCCAGCAGCGACCTACAGGGAAATTCACCCCTCCACTTT.